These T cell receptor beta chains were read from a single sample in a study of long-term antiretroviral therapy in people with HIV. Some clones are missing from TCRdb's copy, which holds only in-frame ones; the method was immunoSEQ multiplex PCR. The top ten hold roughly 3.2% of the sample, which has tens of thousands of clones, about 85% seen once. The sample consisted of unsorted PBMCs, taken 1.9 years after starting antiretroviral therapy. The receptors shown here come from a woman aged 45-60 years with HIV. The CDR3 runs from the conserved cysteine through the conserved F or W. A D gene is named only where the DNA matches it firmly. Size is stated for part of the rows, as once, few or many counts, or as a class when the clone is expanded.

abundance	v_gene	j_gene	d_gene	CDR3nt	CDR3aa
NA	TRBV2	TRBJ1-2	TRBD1	TGTGCCAGCAGCGTGGGACAGGGGCGTCCCTTCGGCTACACCTTC	CASSVGQGRPFGYTF
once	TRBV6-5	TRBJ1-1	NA	TGTGCCAGCAGAGATAGGACAGCGAACACTGAAGCTTTCTTT	CASRDRTANTEAFF
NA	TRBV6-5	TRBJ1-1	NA	TGTGCCAGCAGTTACCGGGGAATCGGGATCACTGAAGCTTTCTTT	CASSYRGIGITEAFF
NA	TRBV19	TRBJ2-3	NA	TGTGCCAGTAGACTGACAGATACGCAGTATTTT	CASRLTDTQYF
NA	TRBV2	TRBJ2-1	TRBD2	TGTGCCAGCAGTTTTGGACTAGCGGGGGAATACAATGAGCAGTTCTTC	CASSFGLAGEYNEQFF
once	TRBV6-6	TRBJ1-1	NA	TGTGCCAGCATCAGAAACACTGAAGCTTTCTTT	CASIRNTEAFF
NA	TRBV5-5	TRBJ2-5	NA	TGTGCCAGCAGCTTGGCCACTATGGAGACCCAGTACTTC	CASSLATMETQYF
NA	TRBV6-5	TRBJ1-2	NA	TGTGCCAGCCTATCGACCGCTAACTATGGCTACACCTTC	CASLSTANYGYTF
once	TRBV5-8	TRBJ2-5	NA	TGTGCCAGCAGACCTTTGGGGCGAGCTCAAGAGACCCAGTACTTC	CASRPLGRAQETQYF
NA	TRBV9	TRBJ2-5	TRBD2	TGTGCCAGCAGCGTAACGGCGGGGGGCCGCGGGTCCGAGACCCAGTACTTC	CASSVTAGGRGSETQYF
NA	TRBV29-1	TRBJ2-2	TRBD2	TGCAGCGTTGAAAGGCAGCGGGGGGGCGGGGAGCTGTTTTTT	CSVERQRGGGELFF
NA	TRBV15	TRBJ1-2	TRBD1	TGTGCCACCAGCACCAGGGGGGGAGAGGATGGCTACACCTTC	CATSTRGGEDGYTF
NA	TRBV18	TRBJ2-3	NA	TGTGCCAGCTCACCAAGCAGTCTCACTAGCACAGATACGCAGTATTTT	CASSPSSLTSTDTQYF
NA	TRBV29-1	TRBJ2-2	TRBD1	TGCAGCGGACAGGGGATGAACACCGGGGAGCTGTTTTTT	CSGQGMNTGELFF
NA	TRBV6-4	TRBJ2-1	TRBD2	TGTGCCAGCAGTGAAACTAGCGGGGGGATTGAGCAGTTCTTC	CASSETSGGIEQFF
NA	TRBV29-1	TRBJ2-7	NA	TGCAGCGTCTTGACACCCGGGACATTGACCTACGAGCAGTACTTC	CSVLTPGTLTYEQYF
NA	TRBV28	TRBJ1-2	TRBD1	TGTGCCAGCAGTTCGGGACAGTTCAATTCTTATGGCGGTGGCTACACCTTC	CASSSGQFNSYGGGYTF
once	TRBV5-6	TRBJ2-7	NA	TGTGCCAGCAGCTTGGGACAGAACGCCTACGAGCAGTACTTC	CASSLGQNAYEQYF
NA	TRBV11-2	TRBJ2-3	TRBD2	TGTGCCAGCAGCTTAGTGGTAGCGGGGGGCACAGATACGCAGTATTTT	CASSLVVAGGTDTQYF
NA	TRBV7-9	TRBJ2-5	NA	TGTGCCAGCAGCCCCGAGCCCCAAGAGACCCAGTACTTC	CASSPEPQETQYF
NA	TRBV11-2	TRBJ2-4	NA	TGTGCCAGCAGCTCGACAGATAACATTCAGTACTTC	CASSSTDNIQYF
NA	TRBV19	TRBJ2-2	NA	TGTGCCTCAAGATCACAGGGTAGCACCGGGGAGCTGTTTTTT	CASRSQGSTGELFF
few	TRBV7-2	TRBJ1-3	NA	TGTGCCAGCAGCTTAGGCGGCGGTCTTGGAAACACCATATATTTT	CASSLGGGLGNTIYF
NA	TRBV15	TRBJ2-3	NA	TGTGCCACCAGCAGAGAAGGGGGGAGGACAGATACGCAGTATTTT	CATSREGGRTDTQYF
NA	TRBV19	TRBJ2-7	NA	TGTGCCAGTAGTATAGTGGGAGGTACCTACGAGCAGTACTTC	CASSIVGGTYEQYF
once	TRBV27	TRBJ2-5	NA	TGTGCCAGCAGTTTATTGAGGTGGCGAACCCCAGGCCACCAAGAGACCCAGTACTTC	CASSLLRWRTPGHQETQYF
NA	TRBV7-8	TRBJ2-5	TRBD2	TGTGCCAGCAGCCCTCCGCTGCGCGGGGGTGGAGAGACCCAGTACTTC	CASSPPLRGGGETQYF
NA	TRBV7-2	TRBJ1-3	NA	TGTGCCAGCAGCTTCTGGACGGCTGGAAACACCATATATTTT	CASSFWTAGNTIYF
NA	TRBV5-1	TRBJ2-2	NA	TGCGCCAGCAGGAACACGGACTTTTCTTCCGTCCCCGGGGAGCTGTTTTTT	CASRNTDFSSVPGELFF
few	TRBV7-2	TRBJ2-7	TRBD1	TGTGCCAGCAGCTCCCGGACAGGGGGTTACGAGCAGTACTTC	CASSSRTGGYEQYF
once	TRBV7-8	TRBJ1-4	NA	TGTGCCAGCAGTCTTGGACCCTGGGGTGAAAAACTGTTTTTT	CASSLGPWGEKLFF
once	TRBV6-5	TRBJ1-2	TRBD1	TGTGCCAGCAGCCAGGGACAGGGAAGCTATGGCTACACCTTC	CASSQGQGSYGYTF
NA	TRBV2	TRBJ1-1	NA	TGTGCCAGCAGGTTGGACGATGGGGACACTGAAGCTTTCTTT	CASRLDDGDTEAFF
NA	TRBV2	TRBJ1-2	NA	TGTGCCAGCAGTGAAGCGCGGGGGGCCCTTAACTATGGCTACACCTTC	CASSEARGALNYGYTF
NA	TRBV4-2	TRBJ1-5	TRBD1	TGTGCCAGCAGCCAAGTCCTCGGGACAGAGGATTTAAGTAATCAGCCCCAGCATTTT	CASSQVLGTEDLSNQPQHF
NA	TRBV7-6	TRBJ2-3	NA	TGTGCCAGCAGCCAAGACTTCTTGAAACGCACAGATACGCAGTATTTT	CASSQDFLKRTDTQYF
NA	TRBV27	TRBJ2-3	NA	TGTGCCAGCAGTTTATTAGGGCAGTCGAGCACAGATACGCAGTATTTT	CASSLLGQSSTDTQYF
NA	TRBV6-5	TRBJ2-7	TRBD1	TGTGCCAGCAGTGGGGCGGACAGGATTCGCTACGAGCAGTACTTC	CASSGADRIRYEQYF
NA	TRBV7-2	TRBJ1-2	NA	TGTGCCAGCAGCTTAGGGCGGGGCTTTGACTATGGCTACACCTTC	CASSLGRGFDYGYTF
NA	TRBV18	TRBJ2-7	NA	TGTGCCAGCTCACGTGAAGGATACGAGCAGTACTTC	CASSREGYEQYF
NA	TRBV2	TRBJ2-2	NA	TGTGCCAGCAGTGACAGGGGAGGCACCGGGGAGCTGTTTTTT	CASSDRGGTGELFF
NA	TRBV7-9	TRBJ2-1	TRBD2	TGTGCCAGCAGTCGGGGGGTTGATGAGCAGTTCTTC	CASSRGVDEQFF
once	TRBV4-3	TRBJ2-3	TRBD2	TGCGCCAGCAGCTACGGGACTAGCGAAACAGATACGCAGTATTTT	CASSYGTSETDTQYF
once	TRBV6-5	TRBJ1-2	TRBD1	TGTGCCAGCAGTTACTCAGCTAGAGGAGGGGGCAATGGCTACACCTTC	CASSYSARGGGNGYTF
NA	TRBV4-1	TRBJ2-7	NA	TGCGCCAGCAGCCCTAATCCGGGGTTCGAGCAGTACTTC	CASSPNPGFEQYF
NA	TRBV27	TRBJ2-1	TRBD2	TGTGCCAGCAGTTTTCGTGGGGCGGGGGGGTACAATGAGCAGTTCTTC	CASSFRGAGGYNEQFF
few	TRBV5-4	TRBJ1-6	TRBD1	TGTGCCAGCAGCTTTTCAGGGGGCCTAGATTCACCCCTCCACTTT	CASSFSGGLDSPLHF
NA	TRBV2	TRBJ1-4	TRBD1	TGTGCCAGCAAAGGTGCACAGGGGGCTTTTGAAAAACTGTTTTTT	CASKGAQGAFEKLFF
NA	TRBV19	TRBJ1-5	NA	TGTGCCAGTAGTAGGCTAAATCAGCCCCAGCATTTT	CASSRLNQPQHF
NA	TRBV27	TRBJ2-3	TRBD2	TGTGCCAGCAGTTTCTCTAGGACTAGCGGTACAGATACGCAGTATTTT	CASSFSRTSGTDTQYF
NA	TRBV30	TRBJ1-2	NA	TGTGCCTGGATAGTAAAGGGGCTGGACTATGGCTACACCTTC	CAWIVKGLDYGYTF
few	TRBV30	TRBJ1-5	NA	TGTGCCTGGAGTCTGGGGGGGAATCAGCCCCAGCATTTT	CAWSLGGNQPQHF